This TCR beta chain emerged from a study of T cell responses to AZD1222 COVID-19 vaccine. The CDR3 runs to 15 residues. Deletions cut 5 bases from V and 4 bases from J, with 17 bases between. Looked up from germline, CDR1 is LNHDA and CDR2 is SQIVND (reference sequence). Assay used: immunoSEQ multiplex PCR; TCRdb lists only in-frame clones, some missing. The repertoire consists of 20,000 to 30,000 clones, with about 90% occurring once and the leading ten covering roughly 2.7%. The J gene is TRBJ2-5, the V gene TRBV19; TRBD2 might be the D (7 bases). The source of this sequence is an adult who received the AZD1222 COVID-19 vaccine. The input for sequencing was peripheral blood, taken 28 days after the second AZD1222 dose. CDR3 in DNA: TGTGCCAGTAGTTCTAAACGGGGGGCCTCAGAGACCCAGTACTTC. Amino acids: CASSSKRGASETQYF.